Listed below are T cell receptor beta chains from one sample, sequenced in a study of blood T cell repertoires in COVID-19. Clones were sequenced by immunoSEQ multiplex PCR, and TCRdb holds only the in-frame ones, with some missing. The sample carries 320,000 or so clones, over 75% recorded once. Material for sequencing was PBMCs or T cells enriched from blood (not recorded which). Receptor source: a woman aged 25 to 39 who had recovered from COVID-19. Both conserved end residues are part of each CDR3. A D gene is named only where the DNA matches it firmly. Size is stated for part of the rows, as once, few or many counts, or as a class when the clone is expanded.

>TRBV5-1|-|TRBJ2-7|-
CASSLLPEGSYEQYF
TGCGCCAGCAGCCTGCTCCCTGAGGGCTCCTACGAGCAGTACTTC
>TRBV19|-|TRBJ1-2|few
CASTPRGDRTNYGYTF
TGTGCCAGTACACCACGGGGGGATAGGACTAACTATGGCTACACCTTC
>TRBV5-4|-|TRBJ1-3|-
CASSIESLSGNTIYF
TGTGCCAGCAGCATCGAGTCGCTATCTGGAAACACCATATATTTT
>TRBV30|-|TRBJ2-6|-
CAWSVTGEGANVLTF
TGTGCCTGGAGTGTAACGGGTGAGGGGGCCAACGTCCTGACTTTC
>TRBV21-1|-|TRBJ1-5|-
CASSKANIRGYSNQPQHF
TGTGCCAGCAGCAAAGCGAATATTAGGGGGTATAGCAATCAGCCCCAGCATTTT
>TRBV6-1|-|TRBJ1-5|-
CASSEGRQGRNQPQHF
TGTGCCAGCAGTGAAGGACGGCAGGGTCGAAATCAGCCCCAGCATTTT
>TRBV6-5|-|TRBJ1-4|-
CASSPGQRNEKLFF
TGTGCCAGCAGCCCGGGACAACGGAATGAAAAACTGTTTTTT
>TRBV29-1|TRBD2|TRBJ2-3|once
CSVGRRLAGSTDTQYF
TGCAGCGTTGGTCGTCGACTAGCGGGGTCGACAGATACGCAGTATTTT
>TRBV14|TRBD1|TRBJ1-6|once
CASSQTGGGDSPLHF
TGTGCCAGCAGCCAAACAGGGGGAGGCGACTCACCCCTCCACTTT
>TRBV27|TRBD1|TRBJ2-3|-
CASSSRDRGRADTQYF
TGTGCCAGCAGTTCGCGGGACAGGGGACGGGCAGATACGCAGTATTTT
>TRBV6-5|TRBD1|TRBJ2-7|-
CASSLDRVEIEQYF
TGTGCCAGCAGTTTGGACAGGGTTGAAATCGAGCAGTACTTC
>TRBV7-9|-|TRBJ1-5|-
CASSKAGGNQPQHF
TGTGCCAGCAGCAAAGCAGGAGGGAATCAGCCCCAGCATTTT
>TRBV7-9|-|TRBJ2-7|-
CASKPRGSDTYEQYF
TGTGCCAGCAAGCCCCGGGGTAGCGACACCTACGAGCAGTACTTC
>TRBV4-1|-|TRBJ1-1|-
CASSHLGGVGTEAFF
TGCGCCAGCAGCCATCTAGGGGGAGTGGGCACTGAAGCTTTCTTT
>TRBV5-4|TRBD1|TRBJ1-4|-
CASSLEGQPDEKLFF
TGTGCCAGCAGCTTGGAGGGACAGCCGGATGAAAAACTGTTTTTT
>TRBV19|-|TRBJ1-1|-
CASSGRGGNTEAFF
TGTGCCAGTAGTGGACGGGGAGGAAACACTGAAGCTTTCTTT
>TRBV6-4|TRBD1|TRBJ1-2|once
CASSDSSGGSSGYTF
TGTGCCAGCAGTGACTCATCAGGGGGCTCTAGTGGCTACACCTTC
>TRBV5-1|-|TRBJ2-2|once
CASSLSINTGELFF
TGCGCCAGCAGCCTTAGCATTAACACCGGGGAGCTGTTTTTT
>TRBV4-1|-|TRBJ1-5|-
CASSQDGQPNQPQHF
TGCGCCAGCAGCCAAGACGGACAGCCCAATCAGCCCCAGCATTTT
>TRBV6-5|TRBD1|TRBJ1-1|once
CASTKLDRVGAFF
TGTGCCAGCACCAAGCTCGACAGGGTGGGAGCTTTCTTT
>TRBV7-9|TRBD1|TRBJ2-7|once
CASNKAGTGESGEQYF
TGTGCCAGCAACAAAGCCGGGACAGGGGAAAGTGGCGAGCAGTACTTC
>TRBV29-1|TRBD1|TRBJ1-1|-
CSGRQGNTEAFF
TGCAGCGGCCGACAGGGGAACACTGAAGCTTTCTTT
>TRBV28|-|TRBJ1-6|few
CASSFGGGNSPLHF
TGTGCCAGCAGTTTTGGGGGGGGAAATTCACCCCTCCACTTT
>TRBV28|-|TRBJ2-7|-
CASSLSPQAYEQYF
TGTGCCAGCAGTTTATCCCCGCAGGCCTACGAGCAGTACTTC
>TRBV30|-|TRBJ1-1|-
CAWSVLSGGHTEAFF
TGTGCCTGGAGTGTACTATCGGGGGGCCACACTGAAGCTTTCTTT
>TRBV7-8|-|TRBJ1-1|-
CASSCRVRGTEAFF
TGTGCCAGCAGCTGCCGGGTCAGAGGCACTGAAGCTTTCTTT
>TRBV28|TRBD2|TRBJ2-3|-
CASSLKTSGGYTDTQYF
TGTGCCAGCAGTTTAAAGACTAGCGGGGGGTACACAGATACGCAGTATTTT
>TRBV5-8|-|TRBJ2-3|-
CASSAPGLNTQYF
TGTGCCAGCAGTGCGCCAGGGTTGAATACGCAGTATTTT
>TRBV3-1/TRBV3-2|-|TRBJ1-6|-
CASSQGRGSPLHF
TGTGCCAGCAGCCAAGGCCGGGGTTCACCCCTCCACTTT
>TRBV19|TRBD1|TRBJ1-5|-
CASSRRQGVNQPQHF
TGTGCCAGTAGTAGGAGACAGGGAGTCAATCAGCCCCAGCATTTT
>TRBV5-6|-|TRBJ1-2|-
CASSGRTAYYGYTF
TGTGCCAGCAGCGGAAGGACAGCTTACTATGGCTACACCTTC
>TRBV14|TRBD1|TRBJ1-6|-
CASSSRDRAKNSPLHF
TGTGCCAGCAGCTCCCGCGACAGGGCTAAGAATTCACCCCTCCACTTT
>TRBV6-4|-|TRBJ2-7|-
CASSSEGRGRNEQYF
TGTGCCAGCAGTTCGGAGGGGCGCGGGCGGAACGAGCAGTACTTC
>TRBV9|TRBD1|TRBJ2-1|-
CASSVNLGQGNNEQFF
TGTGCCAGCAGCGTAAATCTCGGACAGGGGAACAATGAGCAGTTCTTC
>TRBV28|-|TRBJ1-1|-
CATLPGTKNTEAFF
TGTGCCACTCTCCCTGGGACAAAGAACACTGAAGCTTTCTTT
>TRBV19|TRBD1|TRBJ2-7|-
CASRDRENSYEQYF
TGTGCCAGTAGAGACAGGGAAAACTCCTACGAGCAGTACTTC
>TRBV15|TRBD1|TRBJ1-4|-
CATSSGQGAREKLFF
TGTGCCACCAGCAGCGGACAGGGGGCGCGAGAAAAACTGTTTTTT
>TRBV7-2|-|TRBJ1-5|-
CASSLRSEQPQHF
TGTGCCAGCAGCTTACGGTCCGAGCAGCCCCAGCATTTT
>TRBV19|-|TRBJ1-1|-
CASRPTPPRREEAFF
TGTGCCAGTAGACCCACCCCGCCGCGGAGGGAGGAAGCTTTCTTT
>TRBV13|-|TRBJ1-1|-
CASSLELILTGRQNTEAFF
TGTGCCAGCAGCTTAGAATTAATTTTGACAGGAAGACAGAACACTGAAGCTTTCTTT
>TRBV10-3|-|TRBJ2-1|-
CAISDGVGYNEQFF
TGTGCCATCAGTGACGGGGTAGGGTACAATGAGCAGTTCTTC
>TRBV5-6|-|TRBJ2-7|-
CASSLVRGTPEQYF
TGTGCCAGCAGCTTGGTTCGGGGGACCCCCGAGCAGTACTTC
>TRBV7-2|-|TRBJ1-2|-
CASSYGQGFYGYTF
TGTGCCAGCAGCTACGGCCAGGGCTTCTATGGCTACACCTTC
>TRBV14|-|TRBJ1-2|-
CAIGRPFYGYTF
TGTGCTATTGGCCGTCCATTCTATGGCTACACCTTC
>TRBV28|-|TRBJ1-6|few
CASSLWDRDNSPLHF
TGTGCCAGCAGTTTATGGGACAGAGATAATTCACCCCTCCACTTT
>TRBV18|-|TRBJ2-7|-
CASSRDPSYEQYF
TGTGCCAGCTCCCGCGATCCCTCCTACGAGCAGTACTTC
>TRBV27|TRBD1|TRBJ1-1|-
CASSKNRGRGNLNTEAFF
TGTGCCAGCAGCAAGAACAGGGGGCGGGGGAACCTGAACACTGAAGCTTTCTTT
>TRBV27|-|TRBJ1-1|-
CASSLVGGEGVTEAFF
TGTGCCAGCAGTTTAGTGGGAGGGGAAGGTGTCACTGAAGCTTTCTTT
>TRBV9|-|TRBJ1-1|-
CASSPRGGHTEAFF
TGTGCCAGCAGCCCAAGGGGGGGCCACACTGAAGCTTTCTTT
>TRBV15|-|TRBJ1-5|-
CATSRGANQPQHF
TGTGCCACCAGCAGAGGGGCAAATCAGCCCCAGCATTTT
>TRBV4-1|TRBD1|TRBJ2-7|once
CASSQNRGDEQYF
TGCGCCAGCAGCCAAAACAGGGGGGACGAGCAGTACTTC
>TRBV4-1|-|TRBJ1-2|-
CASSQDRGSSGYTF
TGCGCCAGCAGCCAAGATCGAGGCAGTTCGGGCTACACCTTC
>TRBV28|TRBD1|TRBJ1-5|-
CASSPATGGNQPQHF
TGTGCCAGCTCCCCGGCGACAGGGGGCAATCAGCCCCAGCATTTT
>TRBV10-1|-|TRBJ2-1|-
CASSEDGSPYNEQFF
TGCGCCAGCAGTGAGGATGGCAGTCCTTACAATGAGCAGTTCTTC
>TRBV12-3/TRBV12-4|TRBD1|TRBJ1-2|-
CASSGQGAPAF
TGTGCCAGCAGTGGACAGGGGGCCCCCGCCTTC
>TRBV7-6|-|TRBJ1-2|-
CASSPETDSNYGYTF
TGTGCCAGCAGCCCGGAGACAGATTCTAACTATGGCTACACCTTC
>TRBV30|TRBD1|TRBJ1-3|-
CAWSSRTGSGNTIYF
TGTGCCTGGAGTTCAAGGACAGGCTCTGGAAACACCATATATTTT
>TRBV6-2/TRBV6-3|-|TRBJ2-5|-
CASSSSQETQYF
TGTGCCAGCAGTTCATCCCAAGAGACCCAGTACTTC